This T cell receptor beta chain was found in a study of vaccination and CD4 T cells after COVID-19. Cultured CD4+ T cells had their DNA profiled by the Oncomine TCR Beta short-read assay. TCRdb processed the PCR reads anew with MiXCR; each CDR3 protein has one entry. The table records around 4,200 distinct CDR3 sequences, 45% of them present only once. Regarding treatment: roughly ten-day PBMC culture with coronavirus spike peptide pools or control peptides (ViraFEST assay). The CDR3 is made up of 15 amino acids. V was shortened by 2 bases and J by 0 bases, with 10 bases between the two germline ends. In its sample, this clonotype ranks as large. Its antigen remains unidentified.

Sequencing was carried out using CD4+ T cells from blood, cultured in vitro. This TCR was recovered from a human donor who had recovered from COVID-19. The J gene is TRBJ1-1, the V gene TRBV12-3 or TRBV12-4, with D possibly TRBD1 on 6 matching bases. CDR3 in amino acids: CASSLLDSVNTEAFF. As DNA, the CDR3 is TGTGCCAGCAGTTTACTGGACAGCGTGAACACTGAAGCTTTCTTT.